The 16 T cell receptor beta chains listed next were all sequenced from one sample in a study of T cell responses to AZD1222 COVID-19 vaccine. Sequencing was performed with immunoSEQ multiplex PCR; in TCRdb, only in-frame clones are kept and a portion is missing. The table shows roughly 110,000 clones, with approximately 90% occurring only once. Sequencing was performed on peripheral blood, taken on day 0 of AZD1222 vaccination. Receptor source: an adult in good health.

The chain has TRBV27 and TRBJ2-7; TRBD2 matches 10 bases. Trimming cost V 6 bases and J 3 bases; bases outside gene matches: 8. Per the germline V gene, CDR1 is MNHEY and CDR2 is SMNVEV (reference sequence). This CDR3 has 15 residues. The CDR3 region has the DNA TGTGCCAGCAGCCCCCGGACTAGCGGTATCTACGAGCAGTACTTC. This sequence encodes CASSPRTSGIYEQYF.

This sequence joins TRBV19 and TRBJ1-2; D is unclear. The length of the CDR3 is 12 residues. The germline CDR1 and CDR2 sequences are LNHDA and SQIVND (reference sequence). Trimming took 5 bases from V and 7 from J, leaving 11 bases between them. The CDR3 bases are TGTGCCAGTAGTGTCAGAGTGGGTGGCTACACCTTC. It translates to CASSVRVGGYTF.

As concerns this clone: Germline and junction disagree at one end, which may indicate a read error. This chain connects TRBV7-7 to TRBJ1-5, with 11 bases lining up with TRBD1. CDR3 length: 19 amino acids. Germline V CDR1 and CDR2: SSHAT, FNYEAQ (reference sequence). The DNA for the CDR3 is TGTGCTAGCAGCCCTACGGCCGGGACAGGGGGTTCCCGCAATCAGCCCCAGCATTTT. Its translation is CASSPTAGTGGSRNQPQHF.

The chain has TRBV7-2 and TRBJ2-5; D is unresolved. CDR3 length: 15 amino acids. Germline lookup yields CDR1 SGHTA and CDR2 FQGNSA. V gave up 1 base and J gave up 4 bases, with 13 bases separating them. CDR3 DNA sequence: TGTGCCAGCAGCTTAGAACGGCCTTGGGGAGAGACCCAGTACTTC. Encoded protein: CASSLERPWGETQYF.

The rearrangement uses TRBV6-5 and TRBJ1-1; possible D gene TRBD1, 5 bases. The CDR3 is 15 residues long. The V and J ends lost 5 bases and 0 bases respectively, with 13 bases between them. Germline loops: CDR1 MNHEY, CDR2 SVGAGI. CDR3 nucleotide sequence: TGTGCCAGCAGTCCTAGCGGGGGAGTGAACACTGAAGCTTTCTTT. This sequence encodes CASSPSGGVNTEAFF.

The chain has TRBV10-3 and TRBJ2-3; D is ambiguous. Trimming removed 2 bases at V and 0 bases at J, with 3 bases between. Germline lookup yields CDR1 ENHRY and CDR2 SYGVKD. The length of the CDR3 is 13 residues. The CDR3 DNA sequence: TGTGCCATCAGTGAGGGCAGCACAGATACGCAGTATTTT. Protein: CAISEGSTDTQYF.

This chain joins TRBV5-8 and TRBJ1-4; D is unclear. V dropped 0 bases and J dropped 4 bases, with 13 bases sitting between them. The CDR3 has 16 residues. Germline CDR1 reads SGHTS; CDR2 reads YDEGEE. The CDR3 DNA reads TGTGCCAGCAGCTTGGCCTTGGCAGACAATAATGAAAAACTGTTTTTT. It specifies CASSLALADNNEKLFF.

The chain combines TRBV2 with TRBJ1-2; a possible D gene is TRBD1 (5 bases). Trimming took off 7 bases at V and 4 bases at J, with 13 bases between the two ends. This CDR3 region has 13 residues. In germline, CDR1 is SNHLY, CDR2 FYNNEI. CDR3 nucleotides: TGTGCCAGCATTGCGGGGGGAGGCTATGGCTACACCTTC. Protein: CASIAGGGYGYTF.

The chain links TRBV6-5 to TRBJ1-5; possible D gene TRBD1, 5 bases. Germline V CDR1 and CDR2: MNHEY, SVGAGI. This CDR3 region has 15 residues. Trimming cost V 6 bases and J 5 bases, with 17 bases left between them. CDR3 DNA: TGTGCCAGCAGCAGGACTGGAATAGGGGATCAGCCCCAGCATTTT. It yields the protein CASSRTGIGDQPQHF.

This clone appeared a few times. The chain carries TRBV7-3 and TRBJ2-1; 9 nucleotides line up with TRBD1. The CDR3 is 15 residues long. CDR1 and CDR2 (germline): SGHTA, FQGTGA. V lost 5 bases to trimming and J lost 4 bases; unmatched junction nucleotides: 6. The CDR3 region is CASSRGQGRYNEQFF. CDR3 sequence (DNA): TGTGCCAGCAGCCGCGGACAGGGGAGGTACAATGAGCAGTTCTTC.

This clone was observed a single time. The chain combines TRBV6-5 with TRBJ1-1; no reliable D call. CDR3 length: 13 residues. Trimming took 2 bases from V and 3 from J, leaving 7 bases between them. Germline CDR1 is MNHEY and CDR2 is SVGAGI. The CDR3 loop is CASSYGDYTEAFF. DNA of the CDR3: TGTGCCAGCAGTTACGGAGACTACACTGAAGCTTTCTTT.

The chain has TRBV19 and TRBJ2-7; tentative D call: TRBD1 (5 bases). V shed 3 bases and J shed 2 bases, with 14 bases lying between them. CDR3 length equals 15 residues. The germline CDR1 and CDR2 sequences are LNHDA and SQIVND (reference sequence). The CDR3: CASSIARAEPYEQYF. The CDR3 nucleotides are TGTGCCAGTAGTATTGCCAGGGCTGAACCCTACGAGCAGTACTTC.

The chain couples TRBV5-4 to TRBJ2-5; 13 bases are shared with TRBD2. The V segment lost 5 bases and the J segment 3 bases; nucleotides outside the gene matches: 1. CDR1 and CDR2 from the germline V gene are SGHNT and YYREEE (reference sequence). The CDR3 contains 14 residues. The DNA of the CDR3 is TGTGCCAGCAGACTAGCGGGGGGGAAAGAGACCCAGTACTTC. Amino acid sequence: CASRLAGGKETQYF. Based on the CDR3 plus reference TRBV5-4 and TRBJ2-5, the full variable domain is ETGVTQSPTHLIKTRGQQVTLRCSSQSGHNTVSWYQQALGQGPQFIFQYYREEENGRGNFPPRFSGLQFPNYSSELNVNALELDDSALYLCASRLAGGKETQYFGPGTRLLVL.

The rearrangement uses TRBV9 and TRBJ2-2, with D uncertain. The ends were cut back, 0 bases at V and 2 bases at J, with 5 bases in the middle. The germline CDR1 and CDR2 sequences are SGDLS and YYNGEE. The CDR3 length is 14 residues. In DNA, the CDR3 is TGTGCCAGCAGCGTAGCCGGAAACACCGGGGAGCTGTTTTTT. Protein product: CASSVAGNTGELFF. The entire variable domain, with the rest obtained from reference TRBV9 and TRBJ2-2, is as follows: DSGVTQTPKHLITATGQRVTLRCSPRSGDLSVYWYQQSLDQGLQFLIQYYNGEERAKGNILERFSAQQFPDLHSELNLSSLELGDSALYFCASSVAGNTGELFFGEGSRLTVL.

The chain employs TRBV6-2 or TRBV6-3 and TRBJ2-1; D may be TRBD1 (5 bases). Trimming pared 0 bases from V and 7 bases from J, leaving 7 bases between. Germline lookup yields CDR1 MNHEY and CDR2 SVGEGT. CDR3 length: 13 amino acids. This chain's CDR3 is CASSYSAGNEQFF. Here the CDR3 DNA reads TGTGCCAGCAGTTACTCAGCAGGGAATGAGCAGTTCTTC.

The CDR3 is CASSKDLGGTEQFF. In DNA, the CDR3 is TGTGCCAGCAGCAAAGACTTAGGGGGTACTGAGCAGTTCTTC. The chain links TRBV7-7 to TRBJ2-1, with D perhaps TRBD1 (6 bases). The germline CDR1 and CDR2 sequences are SSHAT and FNYEAQ (reference sequence). There are 14 residues in the CDR3. V lost 5 bases to trimming and J lost 9 bases, with 17 bases between them.